This T cell receptor beta chain was identified in a study of blood T cell repertoires in COVID-19. Assay: immunoSEQ multiplex PCR; the TCRdb copy retains only in-frame clones and omits some. The sample lists roughly 330,000 clones, over 80% occurring once. Germline V gene data show CDR1 as MNHEY and CDR2 as SMNVEV (reference sequence). Trimming took off 0 bases at V and 5 bases at J, with 22 bases between the two ends. The CDR3 is 18 amino acids. The J gene is TRBJ1-1, the V gene TRBV27; no definite D call. This TCR was recovered from a man aged 30 to 39 with COVID-19, enrolled during active disease. The sample taken for sequencing was peripheral blood. CDR3 nucleotide sequence: TGTGCCAGCAGTTTATCGGAGGGCCAGGCGCGGGGAAGAACTGAAGCTTTCTTT. This sequence encodes CASSLSEGQARGRTEAFF.